The source of this T cell receptor (beta chain) is a study of T cells after yellow fever vaccination. Study results and limitations: Clonotypes found in both CD4 and CD8 compartments made up a small share.

Only a few counts were recorded for this clonotype. Its antigen is still unknown. The CDR3 has 13 amino acids. Germline V gives CDR1 SGHRS, CDR2 YFSETQ. The V and J ends lost 6 bases and 1 base respectively, with 10 bases between them. Researchers made TCR cDNA using 5'RACE template switching, and this step added a universal primer site and UMIs. TCRdb itself ran the 5' RACE reads through MiXCR, one entry per CDR3 protein. The sample holds 300,000 to 350,000 distinct CDR3 sequences, about 11% seen once. This receptor was taken from a man younger than 30 who received the YFV17D yellow fever vaccine. The chain uses TRBV5-1 and TRBJ1-1; D perhaps matches TRBD1 (5 bases). The sequencing used CD4+ T cells sorted from PBMCs, collected 45 days after the yellow fever booster vaccination. The CDR3 protein is CASNSGENTEAFF. The DNA for the CDR3 is TGCGCCAGCAACTCGGGGGAGAACACTGAAGCTTTCTTT.